This is a list of T cell receptor beta chains from one sample in a study of blood T cell repertoires in COVID-19. Sequenced by immunoSEQ multiplex PCR; TCRdb stores in-frame clones only, minus some. The sample yields about 170,000 clones, around 88% seen once. The specimen was PBMCs or T cells enriched from blood (not recorded which). These receptors originate from a woman in her fifties or sixties in a cohort exposed to, infected with or recovered from COVID-19 (not recorded which). Each CDR3 is given with its conserved first and last residue. D genes are given only for firm matches. Clone size appears in some rows only: once, few, many, or a class for an expanded clone.

>TRBJ2-4|-|TRBV5-1|-
TGCGCCAGCAGCCCCGCAGGCCCCGGGGGCATTCAGTACTTC
CASSPAGPGGIQYF
>TRBJ2-7|-|TRBV29-1|-
TGCAGCGTTGTTCGGGGGAGCGAGCAGTACTTC
CSVVRGSEQYF
>TRBJ1-3|-|TRBV3-1/TRBV3-2|-
TGTGCCAGCAGCCAAGTGACATCTGGAAACACCATATATTTT
CASSQVTSGNTIYF
>TRBJ2-5|-|TRBV27|-
TGTGCCAGCAGGGACTTAGCGGTTTCGGGGACCCAGTACTTC
CASRDLAVSGTQYF
>TRBJ1-2|-|TRBV5-1|-
TGCGCCAGCAGCTCCCTCCTTAACTATGGCTACACCTTC
CASSSLLNYGYTF
>TRBJ2-7|-|TRBV6-5|-
TGTGCCAGCAGGCCGATTCGGGACAACTCCTACGAGCAGTACTTC
CASRPIRDNSYEQYF
>TRBJ2-2|few|TRBV19|-
TGTGCCAGTAGTGTGACAGGGAACACCGGGGAGCTGTTTTTT
CASSVTGNTGELFF
>TRBJ1-4|-|TRBV7-9|-
TGTGCCAGCAGCTTTGGGCCGGTTGAAAAACTGTTTTTT
CASSFGPVEKLFF
>TRBJ1-1|-|TRBV7-6|-
TGTGCCAGCAGCGAACGAAGGGGTGAAAACACTGAAGCTTTCTTT
CASSERRGENTEAFF
>TRBJ1-3|-|TRBV7-9|-
TGTGCCAGCAGCTTAGGGGGGACAGGAAACACCATATATTTT
CASSLGGTGNTIYF
>TRBJ2-1|-|TRBV19|TRBD2
TGTGCCAGTGGTAGCGGGGGGGCCGTAAATGAGCAGTTCTTC
CASGSGGAVNEQFF
>TRBJ2-7|-|TRBV3-1/TRBV3-2|TRBD1
TGTGCCAGCAGCTGGACAGGGTACGAGCAGTACTTC
CASSWTGYEQYF
>TRBJ2-1|-|TRBV27|TRBD2
TGTGCCAGCAGTCCGGGGGGACTAGCGGGGGGGAGATACAATGAGCAGTTCTTC
CASSPGGLAGGRYNEQFF
>TRBJ1-3|-|TRBV3-1/TRBV3-2|-
TGTGCCAGCAGTCTATTCTCTGGAAACACCATATATTTT
CASSLFSGNTIYF
>TRBJ1-3|-|TRBV19|TRBD1
TGTGCCAGTAGTTTTAACCGGGACAGTGGAAACACCATATATTTT
CASSFNRDSGNTIYF
>TRBJ2-5|-|TRBV4-2|-
TGTGCCAGCAGCCAAGAGTTCGCGGCGGCGGAGACCCAGTACTTC
CASSQEFAAAETQYF
>TRBJ1-1|few|TRBV30|-
TGTGCCTGGGTCGACAAGATGAACACTGAAGCTTTCTTT
CAWVDKMNTEAFF
>TRBJ2-2|-|TRBV5-5|-
TGTGCCAGCAGCCCCGGGACTGCAAACACCGGGGAGCTGTTTTTT
CASSPGTANTGELFF
>TRBJ1-6|-|TRBV5-1|-
TGCGCCAGCAGCTTGGGGGCCAGTCCGAATTCACCCCTCCACTTT
CASSLGASPNSPLHF
>TRBJ1-2|-|TRBV5-4|-
TGTGCCAGCAGCACAAAGACAGGATACTATGGCTACACCTTC
CASSTKTGYYGYTF
>TRBJ2-1|-|TRBV28|TRBD2
TGTGCCAGCAGTACGACCTTTACTATAGCGGGAGTAAACAATGAGCAGTTCTTC
CASSTTFTIAGVNNEQFF
>TRBJ2-5|once|TRBV18|-
TGTGCCAGCTCACTACAGCCCCAAGAGACCCAGTACTTC
CASSLQPQETQYF
>TRBJ2-1|-|TRBV6-5|TRBD2
TGTGCCAGCAGCAGGACTAGCGGGGGGTACAATGAGCAGTTCTTC
CASSRTSGGYNEQFF
>TRBJ1-5|-|TRBV28|TRBD1
TGTGCCAGCAGTGCGGGACAGGGTCGGTCCCAGCATTTT
CASSAGQGRSQHF
>TRBJ2-5|-|TRBV25-1|TRBD1
TGTGCCAGCGCTAAATCCAGGGGGCGAGAGACCCAGTACTTC
CASAKSRGRETQYF
>TRBJ2-7|-|TRBV9|TRBD2
TGTGCCAGCAGCGCCCCGGGACTAGGCATCTACGAGCAGTACTTC
CASSAPGLGIYEQYF
>TRBJ2-6|-|TRBV19|-
TGTGCCAGTAGTATTCAGGGGCTTTCTGGGGCCAACGTCCTGACTTTC
CASSIQGLSGANVLTF
>TRBJ2-2|-|TRBV23-1|-
TGCGCCAGCAGTCACTCAGAACCAAACACCGGGGAGCTGTTTTTT
CASSHSEPNTGELFF
>TRBJ1-4|-|TRBV24-1|TRBD1
TGTGCCACCAGTGATACCGGGACAGTTAATGAAAAACTGTTTTTT
CATSDTGTVNEKLFF
>TRBJ1-2|-|TRBV7-9|TRBD1
TGTGCCAGCAGCTTAGGCCGGGACAGGGATGACGCTGGCTACACCTTC
CASSLGRDRDDAGYTF
>TRBJ1-1|-|TRBV9|-
TGTGCCAGCAGCCCCGACGACAGCACTGAAGCTTTCTTT
CASSPDDSTEAFF
>TRBJ1-5|once|TRBV18|TRBD1
TGTGCCAGCTCACCACCGGGTCAGGGGGCCCAGCCCCAGCATTTT
CASSPPGQGAQPQHF
>TRBJ2-1|few|TRBV7-9|TRBD1
TGTGCCAGCAGCGACTCCCTACCCCCAGGGGGCTCCTACAATGAGCAGTTCTTC
CASSDSLPPGGSYNEQFF
>TRBJ2-3|-|TRBV7-3|TRBD2
TGTGCCAGCAGCTTAATGGCGGGAGTGGAAGATACGCAGTATTTT
CASSLMAGVEDTQYF
>TRBJ2-3|-|TRBV19|TRBD1
TGTGCCAGTAACCCACAGGGGAGCACAGATACGCAGTATTTT
CASNPQGSTDTQYF
>TRBJ2-5|-|TRBV18|TRBD2
TGTGCCAGCTCACCAGGGAGGGAAAAAGAGACCCAGTACTTC
CASSPGREKETQYF
>TRBJ2-5|once|TRBV15|TRBD2
TGTGCCACCAGCAGAGATCCTAGCGGGGGGCCTCAAGAGACCCAGTACTTC
CATSRDPSGGPQETQYF
>TRBJ2-5|few|TRBV28|-
TGTGCCAGCAAAACGGGACTGCAACAAGAGACCCAGTACTTC
CASKTGLQQETQYF
>TRBJ2-5|-|TRBV27|TRBD1
TGTGCCAGCAGCATGACAGGGGGCGACCTATTACCCCAAGAGACCCAGTACTTC
CASSMTGGDLLPQETQYF
>TRBJ2-3|-|TRBV5-8|-
TGTGCCAGCAGCCGAGGGATAATCACAGATACGCAGTATTTT
CASSRGIITDTQYF
>TRBJ2-1|-|TRBV27|-
TGTGCCAGCAGTTTATTAGGGGGAGGGCGAGATGAGCAGTTCTTC
CASSLLGGGRDEQFF